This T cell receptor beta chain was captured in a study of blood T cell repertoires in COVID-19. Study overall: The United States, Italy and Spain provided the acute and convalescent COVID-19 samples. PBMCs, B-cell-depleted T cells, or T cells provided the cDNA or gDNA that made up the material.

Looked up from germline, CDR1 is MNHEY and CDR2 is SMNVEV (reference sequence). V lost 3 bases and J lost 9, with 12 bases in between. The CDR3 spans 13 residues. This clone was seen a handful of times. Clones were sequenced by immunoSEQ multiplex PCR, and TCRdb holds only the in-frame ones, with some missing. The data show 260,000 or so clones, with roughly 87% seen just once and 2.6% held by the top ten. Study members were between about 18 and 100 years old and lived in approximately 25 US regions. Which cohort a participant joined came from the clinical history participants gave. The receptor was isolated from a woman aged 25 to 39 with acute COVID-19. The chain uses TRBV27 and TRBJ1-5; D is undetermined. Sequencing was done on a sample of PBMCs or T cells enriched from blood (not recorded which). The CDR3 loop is CASSFTRERPQHF. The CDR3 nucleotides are TGTGCCAGCAGTTTCACTCGGGAACGGCCCCAGCATTTT.